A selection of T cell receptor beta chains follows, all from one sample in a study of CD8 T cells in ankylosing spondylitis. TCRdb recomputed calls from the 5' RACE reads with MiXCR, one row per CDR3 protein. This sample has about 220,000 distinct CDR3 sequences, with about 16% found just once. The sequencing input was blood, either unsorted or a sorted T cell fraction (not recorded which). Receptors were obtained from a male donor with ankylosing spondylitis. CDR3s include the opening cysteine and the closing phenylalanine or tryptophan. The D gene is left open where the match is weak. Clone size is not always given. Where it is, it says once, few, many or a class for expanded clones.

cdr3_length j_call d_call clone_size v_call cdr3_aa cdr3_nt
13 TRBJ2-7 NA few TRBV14 CASSSGAGYEQYF TGTGCCAGCAGCTCCGGGGCGGGATACGAGCAGTACTTC
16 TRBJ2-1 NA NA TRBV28 CASSLGRSITYNEQFF TGTGCCAGCAGTTTAGGCAGGAGTATCACCTACAATGAGCAGTTCTTC
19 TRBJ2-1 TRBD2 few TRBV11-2 CASSLGTSGTSSSYNEQFF TGTGCCAGCAGCTTAGGCACTAGCGGGACCTCGAGCTCCTACAATGAGCAGTTCTTC
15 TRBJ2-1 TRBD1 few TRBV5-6 CASSPHDREYNEQFF TGTGCCAGCAGCCCCCACGACAGGGAATACAATGAGCAGTTCTTC
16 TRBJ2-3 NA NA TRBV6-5 CASSSDRSPYTDTQYF TGTGCCAGCAGTTCTGACAGAAGCCCCTACACAGATACGCAGTATTTT
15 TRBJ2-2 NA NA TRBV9 CASSVGGPPTGELFF TGTGCCAGCAGCGTAGGCGGGCCCCCGACCGGGGAGCTGTTTTTT
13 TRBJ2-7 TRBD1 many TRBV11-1 CASSFRQGYEQYF TGTGCCAGCAGCTTCCGACAGGGCTACGAGCAGTACTTC
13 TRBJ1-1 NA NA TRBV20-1 CSARYDDYTEAFF TGCAGTGCTAGGTATGACGATTACACTGAAGCTTTCTTT
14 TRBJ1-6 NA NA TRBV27 CASSSPTGPSPLHF TGTGCCAGCAGTTCGCCGACAGGTCCCTCACCCCTCCACTTT
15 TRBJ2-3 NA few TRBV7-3 CASSLRGGVRDTQYF TGTGCCAGCAGCTTGAGAGGCGGGGTAAGAGATACGCAGTATTTT
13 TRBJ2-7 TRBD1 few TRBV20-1 CSAYTGDAYEQYF TGCAGTGCTTATACAGGGGATGCCTACGAGCAGTACTTC
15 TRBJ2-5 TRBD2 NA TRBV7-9 CAYRLGEGTQETQYF TGTGCCTACCGTTTAGGGGAGGGAACACAAGAGACCCAGTACTTC
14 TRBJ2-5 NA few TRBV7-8 CASSLRQSQETQYF TGTGCCAGCAGCTTAAGGCAGTCCCAGGAGACCCAGTACTTC
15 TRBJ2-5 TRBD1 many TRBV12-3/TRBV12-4 CASSLHWDSQETQYF TGTGCCAGCAGCCTACACTGGGACAGCCAAGAGACCCAGTACTTC
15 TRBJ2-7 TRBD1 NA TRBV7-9 CASSLGQGAVDEQYF TGTGCCAGCAGCTTGGGACAGGGGGCGGTCGACGAGCAGTACTTC
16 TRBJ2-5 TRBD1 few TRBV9 CASSVGQGAYGETQYF TGTGCCAGCAGCGTAGGACAGGGGGCGTATGGTGAGACCCAGTACTTC
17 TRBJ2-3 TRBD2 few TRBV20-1 CSARDFSGRASTDTQYF TGCAGTGCTAGAGATTTTAGCGGGAGGGCCAGCACAGATACGCAGTATTTT
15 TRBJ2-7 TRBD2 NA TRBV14 CASGISGGLSYEQYF TGTGCCAGCGGGATTAGCGGGGGTCTCTCCTACGAGCAGTACTTC
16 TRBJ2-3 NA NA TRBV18 CASSLPGQVGPDTQYF TGTGCCAGCTCGCTACCCGGGCAGGTGGGTCCAGATACGCAGTATTTT
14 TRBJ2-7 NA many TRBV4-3 CASSQDSQGYEQYF TGCGCCAGCAGCCAAGACTCACAGGGTTACGAGCAGTACTTC
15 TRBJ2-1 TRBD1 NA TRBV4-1 CASSQAGGVYNEQFF TGCGCCAGCAGCCAGGCAGGGGGCGTTTACAATGAGCAGTTCTTC
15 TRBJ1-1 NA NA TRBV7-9 CASSRTGGRNTEAFF TGTGCCAGCAGCCGAACCGGGGGGCGGAACACTGAAGCTTTCTTT
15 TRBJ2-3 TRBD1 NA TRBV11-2 CASSDGTGSTDTQYF TGTGCCAGCAGCGACGGGACAGGTAGCACAGATACGCAGTATTTT
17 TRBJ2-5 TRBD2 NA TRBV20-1 CCARARTSGRAGETQYF TGCTGTGCTAGAGCCAGGACTAGCGGGAGGGCTGGGGAGACCCAGTACTTC
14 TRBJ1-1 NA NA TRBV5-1 CASRLETGLIEAFF TGCGCCAGCAGATTGGAAACAGGGCTCATTGAAGCTTTCTTT
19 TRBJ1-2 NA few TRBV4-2 CASSQIPAGGRKPDYGYTF TGTGCCAGCAGCCAAATCCCGGCCGGGGGTAGGAAACCGGACTATGGCTACACCTTC
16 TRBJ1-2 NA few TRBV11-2 CASIIRKGDQLGGYTF TGTGCCAGCATCATTCGGAAGGGAGATCAGCTTGGTGGCTACACCTTC
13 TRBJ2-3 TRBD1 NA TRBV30 CAWSVAGGDTQYF TGTGCCTGGAGTGTAGCAGGGGGTGATACGCAGTATTTT
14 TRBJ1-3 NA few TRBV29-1 CSVDSGNSGNTIYF TGCAGCGTTGATAGTGGCAACTCTGGAAACACCATATATTTT
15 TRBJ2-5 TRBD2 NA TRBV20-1 CSENVLAGYQETQYF TGCAGTGAAAATGTGCTAGCGGGGTACCAAGAGACCCAGTACTTC
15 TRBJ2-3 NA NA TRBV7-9 CASSLVDRNTDTQYF TGTGCCAGCAGCCTCGTGGACAGAAACACAGATACGCAGTATTTT
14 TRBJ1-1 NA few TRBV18 CASSPMGGNTEAFF TGTGCCAGCTCACCAATGGGCGGGAACACTGAAGCTTTCTTT
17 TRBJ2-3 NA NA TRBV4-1 CASSQAFASMSTDTQYF TGCGCCAGCAGCCAAGCGTTCGCCTCCATGAGCACAGATACGCAGTATTTT
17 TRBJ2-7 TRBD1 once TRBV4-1 CASSQALGQGAAYEQYF TGCGCCAGCAGCCAAGCCCTCGGACAGGGGGCTGCCTACGAGCAGTACTTC
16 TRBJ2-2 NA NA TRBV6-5 CASSYPRRGNPGELFF TGTGCCAGCAGTTACCCCCGGAGGGGCAACCCCGGGGAGCTGTTTTTT
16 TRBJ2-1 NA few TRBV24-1 CATSDTGKTPSHEQFF TGTGCCACCAGTGACACCGGGAAAACCCCGTCCCATGAGCAGTTCTTC
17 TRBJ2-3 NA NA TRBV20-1 CSARDHDGVYLADTQYF TGCAGTGCTAGAGACCACGATGGGGTGTATTTAGCAGATACGCAGTATTTT
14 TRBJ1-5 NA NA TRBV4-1 CASSYEPGDQPQHF TGCGCCAGCAGCTACGAGCCAGGGGATCAGCCCCAGCATTTT
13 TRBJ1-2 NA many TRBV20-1 CSALDRANYGYTF TGCAGTGCCCTGGACAGAGCTAACTATGGCTACACCTTC
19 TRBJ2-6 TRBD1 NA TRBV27 CASRPYRGENPSGANVLTF TGTGCCAGCAGGCCCTACAGGGGCGAAAACCCTTCTGGGGCCAACGTCCTGACTTTC
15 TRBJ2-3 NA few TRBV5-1 CASSLTGTTSDTQYF TGCGCCAGCAGCTTGACCGGGACAACATCAGATACGCAGTATTTT
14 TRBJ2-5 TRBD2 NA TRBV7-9 CASSLGAGSETQYF TGTGCCAGCAGCTTAGGAGCGGGAAGCGAGACCCAGTACTTC
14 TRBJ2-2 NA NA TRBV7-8 CASSSILNTGGLFF TGTGCCAGCAGCTCCATACTCAACACCGGGGGGCTGTTTTTT
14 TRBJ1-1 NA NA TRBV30 CAWNWADLNTEAFF TGTGCCTGGAATTGGGCGGATCTGAACACTGAAGCTTTCTTT
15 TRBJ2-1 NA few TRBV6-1 CATRVGGGPYNEQFF TGTGCCACCCGAGTAGGGGGTGGTCCCTACAATGAGCAGTTCTTC
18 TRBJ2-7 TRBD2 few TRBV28 CASSRGGAIGGRADEQYF TGTGCCAGCAGCCGGGGCGGCGCTATTGGCGGGAGGGCCGACGAGCAGTACTTC
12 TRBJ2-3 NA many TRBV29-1 CSVVANTDTQYF TGCAGCGTTGTTGCTAACACAGATACGCAGTATTTT
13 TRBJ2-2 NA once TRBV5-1 CASEGANTGELFF TGCGCCAGCGAAGGGGCGAACACCGGGGAGCTGTTTTTT
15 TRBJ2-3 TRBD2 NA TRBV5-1 CASSPGLAGGDTQYF TGCGCCAGCAGCCCGGGACTAGCGGGGGGAGATACGCAGTATTTT
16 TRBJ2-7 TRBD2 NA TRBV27 CASSFNPSGSSYEQYF TGTGCCAGCAGTTTCAATCCTAGCGGAAGCTCCTACGAGCAGTACTTC
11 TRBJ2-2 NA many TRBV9 CASSVAGELFF TGTGCCAGCAGCGTAGCCGGGGAGCTGTTTTTT
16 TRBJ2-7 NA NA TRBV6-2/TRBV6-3 CASSYSEYDQTYEQYF TGTGCCAGCAGTTACTCTGAATACGACCAGACCTACGAGCAGTACTTC
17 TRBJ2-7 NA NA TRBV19 CASSPVGRDSNSYEQYF TGTGCCAGTTCCCCGGTCGGAAGGGACTCCAACTCCTACGAGCAGTACTTC
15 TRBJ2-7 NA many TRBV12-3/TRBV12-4 CASSLAPGPWYEQYF TGTGCCAGCAGTTTAGCCCCAGGGCCTTGGTACGAGCAGTACTTC
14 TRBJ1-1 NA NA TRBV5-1 CASSLVSANTEAFF TGCGCCAGCAGCTTGGTATCCGCGAACACTGAAGCTTTCTTT
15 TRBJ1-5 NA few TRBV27 CASSLVSGSNQPQHF TGTGCCAGCAGTTTGGTCTCGGGGAGCAATCAGCCCCAGCATTTT
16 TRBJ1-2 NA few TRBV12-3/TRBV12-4 CASSLTSSTRVYGYTF TGTGCCAGCAGTTTAACTTCCTCTACACGGGTCTATGGCTACACCTTC
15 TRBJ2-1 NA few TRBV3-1 CASSQEEVWVNEQFF TGTGCCAGCAGCCAAGAGGAGGTTTGGGTGAATGAGCAGTTCTTC
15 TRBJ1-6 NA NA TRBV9 CASSGNRAGDSPLHF TGTGCCAGCAGCGGGAACAGGGCGGGGGATTCACCCCTCCACTTT
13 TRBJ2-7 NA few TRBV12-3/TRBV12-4 CASSHALGYEQYF TGTGCCAGCAGTCACGCCCTGGGCTACGAGCAGTACTTC